This entry is about one T cell receptor beta chain. The J segment lost 0 bases and the V segment lost 6 bases, leaving 8 bases of the junction unmatched. The CDR3 totals 17 residues. Germline CDR1 and CDR2: SGHRS and YFSETQ. The record originates from a study of blood T cell repertoires in COVID-19. Study at large: Specimens from acute and convalescent COVID-19 originated in the United States, Italy and Spain. T cells, B-cell-depleted T cells, or PBMCs supplied cDNA or gDNA.

Under the authors' procedure: Quantification of nucleated cells was approximated via reference gene primer amplification. Clones were read by immunoSEQ multiplex PCR, and TCRdb kept only the in-frame ones, dropping some. The DNA was the basis for D and trimming; V, J and clone size are from that table. The data show roughly 60,000 clones, under 85% seen once. The chain joins TRBV5-1 to TRBJ2-6, with TRBD2 identical over 8 bases. The receptor was isolated from a woman over 75 with acute or convalescent COVID-19. Sequencing was performed on peripheral blood. The CDR3 reads CASTVHSGASGANVLTF. CDR3 nucleotides: TGCGCCAGCACGGTACATAGCGGGGCCTCTGGGGCCAACGTCCTGACTTTC.